A single sample is the source of the 15 T cell receptor beta chains below, sequenced in a study of tissue T cells after allogeneic stem cell transplantation. Clones were sequenced by immunoSEQ multiplex PCR, and TCRdb holds only the in-frame ones, with some missing. In the table there are about 26,000 clones, 91% of which are singletons. The sample was blood, taken before transplantation. These receptors came from a male donor at least 60 years old who later had graft-versus-host disease after an allogeneic stem cell transplant.

This chain links TRBV5-4 with TRBJ2-3, with TRBD2 identical over 10 bases. Germline values: CDR1 SGHNT, CDR2 YYREEE (reference sequence). The CDR3 totals 16 residues. With V trimmed by 4 bases and J by 0 bases, 5 bases remained unmatched. The DNA of the CDR3 is TGTGCCAGCAGCGTGCCGGGACTAGCGAGCACAGATACGCAGTATTTT. This sequence encodes CASSVPGLASTDTQYF.

The rearrangement uses TRBV12-3 or TRBV12-4 and TRBJ1-1; D gene unclear. The CDR3 covers 13 residues. The V end was cut by 3 bases, the J end by 4 bases, with 9 bases between. This CDR3 is CASSFTASTEAFF. CDR3 coding DNA: TGTGCCAGCAGTTTTACAGCGAGCACTGAAGCTTTCTTT.

V usage is TRBV10-3 and J usage is TRBJ2-3; 7 positions agree with TRBD2. V trimming: 0 bases; J trimming: 8 bases; junction bases outside the gene matches: 11. The CDR3 loop spans 16 amino acids. Germline CDR1 reads ENHRY; CDR2 reads SYGVKD. CDR3 in DNA: TGTGCCATCAGTGAGTCCGGAGGCGGGGGTGGTAGTACGCAGTATTTT. It is translated as CAISESGGGGGSTQYF.

The rearrangement links TRBV19 to TRBJ1-1; D may be TRBD1 (5 bases). V was cut by 5 bases and J by 1 base, with 11 bases left in between. Germline loops: CDR1 LNHDA, CDR2 SQIVND (reference sequence). The CDR3 is 14 residues long. The CDR3 sequence: CASSFVTANTEAFF. CDR3 DNA: TGTGCCAGTAGTTTCGTGACAGCGAACACTGAAGCTTTCTTT.

This clone has just one count. The J gene is TRBJ2-2, the V gene TRBV5-1; D ambiguous. Trimming cost V 4 bases and J 4 bases, with 5 bases left between them. The germline V gene encodes CDR1 SGHRS and CDR2 YFSETQ. The CDR3 covers 12 residues. CDR3 residues: CASSVFTGELFF. CDR3 bases: TGCGCCAGCAGCGTCTTCACCGGGGAGCTGTTTTTT.

The CDR3 nucleotides read TGTGCCAGCAGCTGGAGCCGAGGAGGGTTCCGCAATGAGCAGTTCTTC. The encoded protein is CASSWSRGGFRNEQFF. The chain uses TRBV5-8 and TRBJ2-1; D possibly corresponds to TRBD2 (6 bases). V gave up 3 bases and J gave up 6 bases, with 19 bases separating them. This CDR3 has 16 amino acids. Germline CDR1 is SGHTS and CDR2 is YDEGEE. The whole variable domain, remainder taken from reference TRBV5-8 and TRBJ2-1, is EAGVTQSPTHLIKTRGQQATLRCSPISGHTSVYWYQQALGLGLQFLLWYDEGEERNRGNFPPRFSGRQFPNYSSELNVNALELEDSALYLCASSWSRGGFRNEQFFGPGTRLTVL.

V and J are TRBV24-1 and TRBJ2-6; a weak D match, TRBD1 (5 bases). The CDR3 is 13 residues long. V shed 12 bases and J shed 2 bases, with 10 bases lying between them. Germline CDR1 reads KGHDR; CDR2 reads SFDVKD. CDR3 DNA sequence: TGTGCCCCGCCCAGGGCTGGGGCCAACGTCCTGACTTTC. Translation: CAPPRAGANVLTF.

This chain uses TRBV18 with TRBJ1-2, with TRBD1 matching over 8 bases. J lost 5 bases, V lost 2 bases, and 7 bases had no gene match. There are 15 residues in the CDR3. Looked up from germline, CDR1 is KGHSH and CDR2 is LQKENI. The CDR3 coding sequence is TGTGCCAGCTCACCAAGGGACAGGTCTTCATATGGCTACACCTTC. It is translated as CASSPRDRSSYGYTF. Full variable domain (rest looked up from reference TRBV18 and TRBJ1-2): NAGVMQNPRHLVRRRGQEARLRCSPMKGHSHVYWYRQLPEEGLKFMVYLQKENIIDESGMPKERFSAEFPKEGPSILRIQQVVRGDSAAYFCASSPRDRSSYGYTFGSGTRLTVV.

This clone was counted a single time. V gene TRBV11-3 combines with J gene TRBJ2-3, with TRBD1 matching 7 bases. V shed 5 bases, J shed 4 bases, and the junction held 6 bases outside the gene matches. Germline-derived CDR1 and CDR2 are SGHNT and YENEEA. The CDR3 consists of 14 residues. The CDR3 coding sequence is TGTGCCAGCAGCCGCGGACAGGTCTCAGATACGCAGTATTTT. Amino acids: CASSRGQVSDTQYF.

The chain combines TRBV9 with TRBJ1-1; the D gene is possibly TRBD1 (5 bases). The germline CDR1 and CDR2 sequences are SGDLS and YYNGEE. CDR3 length equals 12 residues. The V end was cut by 0 bases, the J end by 12 bases, with 12 bases between. The CDR3 region has the DNA TGTGCCAGCAGCGTAGTTAGGGGAGCTACTTTCTTT. Translated: CASSVVRGATFF.

V is TRBV12-3 or TRBV12-4 and J is TRBJ2-7, with 8 bases aligning to TRBD1. The ends lost 6 bases at V and 3 bases at J; junction bases unmatched: 4. The CDR3 covers 13 residues. The CDR3 DNA sequence: TGTGCCAGCAGCCTGACAGGGGACTACGAGCAGTACTTC. This codes for CASSLTGDYEQYF.

The chain is built from TRBV4-3 and TRBJ1-1; D not certain. The CDR3 has 12 residues. Germline V CDR1 and CDR2: LGHNA, YSLEER. Trimming stripped 2 bases from V and 3 bases from J, with 4 bases between. CDR3 amino acids: CASSQTDTEAFF. The DNA for the CDR3 is TGCGCCAGCAGCCAAACTGACACTGAAGCTTTCTTT.

This chain links TRBV12-3 or TRBV12-4 with TRBJ2-1, with 8 bases aligning to TRBD2. J gave up 2 bases and V 9 bases, and 0 bases lay outside the gene matches. The CDR3 is 12 amino acids. CDR3 region: CASSGTYNEQFF. The CDR3, as DNA: TGTGCCAGTAGCGGGACCTACAATGAGCAGTTCTTC.

The chain carries TRBV6-5 and TRBJ2-3; possible D gene TRBD1, 6 bases. V was cut by 6 bases and J by 2 bases, with 12 bases left in between. Per the germline V gene, CDR1 is MNHEY and CDR2 is SVGAGI. This CDR3 contains 14 residues. The CDR3 reads CASRTQGITDTQYF. CDR3 bases: TGTGCCAGCAGAACGCAGGGGATCACAGATACGCAGTATTTT.

This chain connects TRBV7-2 to TRBJ2-2; D might be TRBD1 (5 bases). The CDR3 has 14 residues. V dropped 5 bases and J dropped 7 bases, with 14 bases sitting between them. Germline CDR1 and CDR2: SGHTA and FQGNSA. CDR3 nucleotide sequence: TGTGCCAGCAGCCCTGGACATCGGGTCGGGGAGCTGTTTTTT. Protein product: CASSPGHRVGELFF.